The T cell receptor beta chain described here comes from a study of blood T cell repertoires in COVID-19. Study at large: Both acute and convalescent COVID-19 samples were obtained from the United States, Italy and Spain. T cells, B-cell-depleted T cells, or PBMCs supplied cDNA or gDNA.

This clone has ten or more counts. CDR1 and CDR2 (germline): MNHEY, SVGAGI. V lost 7 bases and J 6 bases, leaving 16 bases between the germline ends. The CDR3 length is 13 residues. Authors' processing steps: Researchers report that nucleated cell counts were estimated from reference gene primer amplification. This table comes from immunoSEQ multiplex PCR, and its TCRdb copy is limited to in-frame clones, with some not included. V, J and clone size reflect that table, while D and trimming were determined from the DNA. The data hold around 120,000 clones, with around 78% observed a single time. Input material: peripheral blood. This clonotype was sampled from a man aged 70 or older with acute or convalescent COVID-19. V is TRBV6-5 and J is TRBJ2-7; possible D gene TRBD1, 5 bases. This CDR3 is CASKRPGSGEQYF. In DNA, the CDR3 is TGTGCCAGCAAGCGCCCAGGGTCGGGCGAGCAGTACTTC.